The rows below give T cell receptor beta chains drawn from one sample of a study of CD8+ T cells in alopecia areata. Repertoires were generated with immunoSEQ multiplex PCR, while TCRdb's copy carries only in-frame clones and drops some. The repertoire holds 150,000 to 200,000 clones, with 53% as singletons. Sample: CD8+ T cells sorted from blood, taken at week 24, from a patient treated with tofacitinib. The receptors come from a human donor with alopecia areata. Each CDR3 is given with its conserved first and last residue. Each record gives: J gene, V gene, clone size, D gene, CDR3 DNA, CDR3 protein. The D gene is left open where the match is weak. Size is omitted from some rows. Given values are once, few, many or a class for expanded clones.

>TRBJ1-2|TRBV29-1|few|-
TGCAGCGTCCCGGCCAGAGCCTATGGCTACACCTTC
CSVPARAYGYTF
>TRBJ2-2|TRBV5-1|-|-
TGCGCCAGCAGCTCACCCGATGCAGGACGCACCGGGGAGCTGTTTTTT
CASSSPDAGRTGELFF
>TRBJ2-1|TRBV29-1|once|-
TGCAGCGTTCGTCCGGGCTACAATGAGCAGTTCTTC
CSVRPGYNEQFF
>TRBJ2-1|TRBV30|few|-
TGTGCCTGGAACCCCGGAGGGTATCGGACCTACAATGAGCAGTTCTTC
CAWNPGGYRTYNEQFF
>TRBJ1-5|TRBV6-6|-|TRBD1
TGTGCCAGCAGTTCACAGGGGGCAAATCAGCCCCAGCATTTT
CASSSQGANQPQHF
>TRBJ2-3|TRBV2|-|-
TGTGCCAGCAGTAGTGAGACAGTGAGCACAGATACGCAGTATTTT
CASSSETVSTDTQYF
>TRBJ2-1|TRBV2|-|TRBD2
TGTGCCAGCAGACTAACTAGCGGGGGGGACAATGAGCAGTTCTTC
CASRLTSGGDNEQFF
>TRBJ1-5|TRBV5-5|-|-
TGTGCCAGCAGCACACATGAGAGCAATCAGCCCCAGCATTTT
CASSTHESNQPQHF
>TRBJ2-4|TRBV6-5|-|TRBD2
TGTGCCAGCCGACTAGCGGGGGGGAATAAAAACATTCAGTACTTC
CASRLAGGNKNIQYF
>TRBJ1-5|TRBV19|-|-
TGTGCCAGCCGGAAGGACTCCTTCCGGGAGCCCCAGCATTTT
CASRKDSFREPQHF
>TRBJ2-1|TRBV4-3|-|-
TGCGCCAGCAGCCAAGGACTAGGGGGTAGTTATGAGCAGTTCTTC
CASSQGLGGSYEQFF
>TRBJ1-1|TRBV4-1|-|TRBD1
TGCGCCAGCAGCCAAGAAGTTCGGACAGGGGTACCGGAGGCTTTCTTT
CASSQEVRTGVPEAFF
>TRBJ1-3|TRBV13|once|-
TGTGCCAGCAGCACCCGCGACTCTGGAAACACCATATATTTT
CASSTRDSGNTIYF
>TRBJ2-7|TRBV5-1|-|TRBD2
TGCGCCAGCAGACTAGCGGGGGAGGCCTACGAGCAGTACTTC
CASRLAGEAYEQYF
>TRBJ1-6|TRBV30|few|TRBD1
TGTGCCTGGAGGGAGGGACAGGATAATTCACCCCTCCACTTT
CAWREGQDNSPLHF
>TRBJ1-2|TRBV5-6|once|-
TGTGCCAGCAGCGCCCAGACAGAATACTATGGCTACACCTTC
CASSAQTEYYGYTF
>TRBJ1-2|TRBV20-1|-|-
TGCAGTGCTAGAGGGCCGTATGGCTACACCTTC
CSARGPYGYTF
>TRBJ2-5|TRBV6-5|-|TRBD1
TGTGCCAGCAGTTCCGGGACAGGAAGACAAGAGACCCAGTACTTC
CASSSGTGRQETQYF
>TRBJ1-1|TRBV29-1|-|-
TGCAGCGTTCGAAGGGGTGGCACTGAAGCTTTCTTT
CSVRRGGTEAFF
>TRBJ1-5|TRBV27|-|-
TGTGCCAGCAGTCTCACTGGGGGGGGCAATCAGCCCCAGCATTTT
CASSLTGGGNQPQHF
>TRBJ2-7|TRBV5-6|-|-
TGTGCCAGCAGCTTGCCGAGGGGCGAGCAGTACTTC
CASSLPRGEQYF
>TRBJ2-7|TRBV5-6|-|-
TGTGCCAGCAGCTTGTCTATAGGGCGCACTTTGGGCGAGCAGTACTTC
CASSLSIGRTLGEQYF